A single sample gave rise to the 6 T cell receptor beta chains below, sequenced in a study of T cell changes during pregnancy in multiple sclerosis (dated by TCRdb to the late 2010s). Preparation of the library involved the immunoSEQ multiplex PCR assay. Not all clones reach the TCRdb copy of this immuneACCESS table, which keeps in-frame sequences only. Checked studies attribute under half of the gap to unresolved V genes and leave the rest unexplained. The sample includes about 47,000 clones, with roughly 93% observed a single time. The top ten clonotypes cover around 2% of the sample. The material sequenced was peripheral blood, taken in the second trimester of pregnancy. The source of these receptors is a female donor with multiple sclerosis, enrolled in a pregnancy study.

This rearrangement joins TRBV29-1 to TRBJ1-3, with TRBD1 as a possible D gene (5 bases). Trimming stripped 0 bases from V and 4 bases from J, with 7 bases between. CDR3 length equals 13 residues. Germline assignment: CDR1 SQVTM and CDR2 ANQGSEA. The CDR3 nucleotides are TGCAGCGTTGAAGATCCAGGGGGAAACACCATATATTTT. Encoded protein: CSVEDPGGNTIYF.

The V call is TRBV5-4, the J call TRBJ2-1; 11 nucleotides agree with TRBD2. The trim removed 1 base at V and 3 bases at J, leaving 6 bases unmatched. CDR3 length: 17 amino acids. Germline CDR1 SGHNT, CDR2 YYREEE (reference sequence). In DNA, the CDR3 is TGTGCCAGCAGCTTGAGTATAGCGGGAGGGTTCTACAATGAGCAGTTCTTC. This sequence encodes CASSLSIAGGFYNEQFF.

V usage is TRBV11-1 and J usage is TRBJ1-1; D may be TRBD1 (6 bases). Germline V gene sequence: CDR1 SGHAT, CDR2 FQDESV (reference sequence). The CDR3 loop spans 14 amino acids. The V end lost 5 bases, the J end lost 1 base, and 11 bases lay between the germline ends. CDR3 residues: CASSDWTENTEAFF. DNA of the CDR3: TGTGCCAGCAGCGATTGGACAGAGAACACTGAAGCTTTCTTT.

The chain employs TRBV19 and TRBJ1-2; maybe TRBD1 (5 bases). V was trimmed by 7 bases and J by 6 bases, leaving 9 bases between them. Per the germline V gene, CDR1 is LNHDA and CDR2 is SQIVND (reference sequence). This CDR3 contains 11 residues. The CDR3 loop reads CASTGGNGYTF. The CDR3 DNA follows: TGTGCCAGTACGGGGGGAAATGGCTACACCTTC.

V is TRBV7-8 and J is TRBJ2-1; 13 bases agree with TRBD2. The germline V gene has CDR1 SGHVS and CDR2 FQNEAQ. The CDR3 totals 21 residues. Unmatched junction bases numbered 19, after V lost 6 bases and J lost 2 bases. CDR3 nucleotides: TGTGCCAGCAGATCTGGGTTAACTAGCGGGAGGGCCGGGACTACCTACAATGAGCAGTTCTTC. It yields the protein CASRSGLTSGRAGTTYNEQFF.

This chain uses TRBV7-9 with TRBJ2-3, with TRBD2 matching 9 bases. This CDR3 has 18 amino acids. The V gene end was trimmed by 3 bases and the J gene end by 1 base; junction bases not matched to a gene: 11. Germline CDR1 is SEHNR and CDR2 is FQNEAQ (reference sequence). CDR3 sequence reads: CASSFPQLQREGTDTQYF. CDR3 bases: TGTGCCAGCAGCTTCCCCCAATTACAGCGGGAGGGCACAGATACGCAGTATTTT.